The 26 T cell receptor beta chains below were found in one sample sequenced in a study of human thymus T cells. TCRdb keeps only in-frame clones here, not all; method: immunoSEQ multiplex PCR. The sample contains approximately 71,000 clones, 90% to 95% of which appear only once. Corrective heart surgery yielded resections, and these provided the thymus tissue. The sample taken for sequencing was thymus tissue. Receptor source: a girl less than two years old with a congenital heart defect but otherwise immunologically healthy.

The V and J genes are TRBV11-2 and TRBJ2-5, with TRBD2 matching 10 bases. The CDR3 sequence is 16 residues long. The germline CDR1 and CDR2 sequences are SGHAT and FQNNGV. Trimming at V came to 0 bases and at J to 2 bases, leaving 3 bases not matched to a gene. The CDR3 loop reads CASSLEKRGGQETQYF. CDR3 nucleotides: TGTGCCAGCAGCTTAGAGAAGCGGGGGGGACAAGAGACCCAGTACTTC. Variable domain in full (rest from reference TRBV11-2 and TRBJ2-5): EAGVAQSPRYKIIEKRQSVAFWCNPISGHATLYWYQQILGQGPKLLIQFQNNGVVDDSQLPKDRFSAERLKGVDSTLKIQPAKLEDSAVYLCASSLEKRGGQETQYFGPGTRLLVL.

V usage is TRBV9 and J usage is TRBJ2-3, with D perhaps matching TRBD2 (6 bases). Germline V gene lookup returns CDR1 SGDLS and CDR2 YYNGEE. V was trimmed by 0 bases and J by 2 bases, leaving 19 bases between them. CDR3 length: 18 residues. CDR3 in DNA: TGTGCCAGCAGCGTAGGAAGGAGGGCGGGACCAATCACAGATACGCAGTATTTT. Protein sequence: CASSVGRRAGPITDTQYF.

The CDR3 reads CASSSTLGSRVKGNTIYF. The DNA for the CDR3 is TGTGCCAGCAGTTCCACCCTGGGTAGCAGGGTGAAGGGAAACACCATATATTTT. The gene calls are TRBV28 and TRBJ1-3; tentatively, D is TRBD1 (5 bases). The CDR3 covers 18 residues. Trimming cost V 4 bases and J 4 bases, with 23 bases left between them. Germline lookup yields CDR1 MDHEN and CDR2 SYDVKM.

The chain employs TRBV2 and TRBJ1-1, with TRBD1 as a possible D gene (5 bases). V lost 4 bases, J lost 4 bases, and 16 bases lay in between. The V gene's germline CDR1 is SNHLY and CDR2 FYNNEI. The CDR3 extends over 15 amino acids. CDR3 sequence (DNA): TGTGCCAGCAGTGGGATAATAATGGGACGCACTGAAGCTTTCTTT. Protein sequence: CASSGIIMGRTEAFF.

With regard to this clone: Relative to the germline gene, one junction end is altered; a read error may explain this. The chain employs TRBV7-9 and TRBJ2-5, with unresolved D. The germline V gene has CDR1 SEHNR and CDR2 FQNEAQ (reference sequence). The CDR3 totals 11 residues. CDR3 residues: CASSYQETQYF. CDR3 in DNA: TGTGCCAGCAGCTACCAGGAGACCCAGTACTTC.

The count of this clone is one. This rearrangement joins TRBV18 to TRBJ1-2; maybe TRBD1 (6 bases). The ends were cut back, 6 bases at V and 5 bases at J, with 25 bases in the middle. Germline values: CDR1 KGHSH, CDR2 LQKENI. The CDR3 has 17 amino acids. CDR3 protein: CASSDSPPTGLRYGYTF. In DNA, the CDR3 is TGTGCCAGCTCGGACTCGCCCCCGACAGGTTTGCGGTATGGCTACACCTTC. The variable domain in full, with the rest retrieved from reference TRBV18 and TRBJ1-2, is NAGVMQNPRHLVRRRGQEARLRCSPMKGHSHVYWYRQLPEEGLKFMVYLQKENIIDESGMPKERFSAEFPKEGPSILRIQQVVRGDSAAYFCASSDSPPTGLRYGYTFGSGTRLTVV.

The chain combines TRBV9 with TRBJ1-4, with TRBD1 identical over 9 bases. Germline lookup yields CDR1 SGDLS and CDR2 YYNGEE. Trimming took 0 bases from V and 0 from J; bases not matched to a gene: 9. The CDR3 covers 19 residues. CDR3 DNA: TGTGCCAGCAGCGTAGGGGGGACAGGGACAAAAGCAACTAATGAAAAACTGTTTTTT. Its translation: CASSVGGTGTKATNEKLFF.

CDR3 nucleotides: TGCGCCAGCAGCTTGGAGGCTAGCGGGCCGTCCGCAGATACGCAGTATTTT. This sequence encodes CASSLEASGPSADTQYF. J is TRBJ2-3 and V is TRBV5-1, with 8 positions matching TRBD2. Per germline, CDR1 SGHRS and CDR2 YFSETQ. After removal of 0 bases from V and 4 bases from J, the junction contained 10 bases not matched to a gene. CDR3 length equals 17 residues.

CDR3 loop: CASRPPVSRRANTEAFF. For the CDR3, the DNA is TGTGCCAGCAGACCACCGGTCTCTAGGAGGGCGAACACTGAAGCTTTCTTT. The chain couples TRBV27 to TRBJ1-1; D call uncertain. This CDR3 is 17 amino acids long. The V end was cut by 6 bases, the J end by 1 base, with 21 bases between. The germline V gene encodes CDR1 MNHEY and CDR2 SMNVEV (reference sequence).

The J gene is TRBJ2-2, the V gene TRBV19, with 7 bases identical to TRBD2. Germline CDR1 is LNHDA and CDR2 is SQIVND (reference sequence). After removal of 5 bases from V and 6 bases from J, the junction contained 12 bases not matched to a gene. CDR3 size: 16 residues. CDR3 bases: TGTGCCAGTAGTTCGTCGGCTAGCGGTCCAGCCGGGGAGCTGTTTTTT. As protein: CASSSSASGPAGELFF.

Details on this clone: The germline gene is not matched at one end of the junction; a read error may be the cause. The chain couples TRBV2 to TRBJ2-1; D might be TRBD1 or TRBD2, each matching 6 bases. CDR1 and CDR2 from the germline V gene are SNHLY and FYNNEI. The CDR3 has 14 amino acids. CDR3 residues: CASRGGDSYSEQFF. The CDR3 region has the DNA TGTGCCAGCAGGGGGGGCGACAGCTACAGTGAGCAGTTCTTC.

The chain recombines TRBV15 with TRBJ1-5; TRBD1 might be the D (6 bases). V was cut by 0 bases and J by 2 bases, with 8 bases left in between. The germline gives CDR1 LNHNV, CDR2 YYDKDF (reference sequence). The CDR3 is made up of 15 amino acids. The DNA for the CDR3 is TGTGCCACCAGCAGAGATTGGGGGCGCAATCAGCCCCAGCATTTT. It encodes CATSRDWGRNQPQHF.

This chain uses TRBV6-5 with TRBJ2-3; a possible D gene is TRBD2 (5 bases). Per the germline V gene, CDR1 is MNHEY and CDR2 is SVGAGI. V lost 4 bases and J lost 1, with 12 bases in between. This CDR3 comprises 15 residues. For the CDR3, the DNA is TGTGCCAGCAGTTTAAAGCGGACCTGCACAGATACGCAGTATTTT. This codes for CASSLKRTCTDTQYF.

This clone was seen once. This sequence joins TRBV12-5 and TRBJ2-7; D may correspond to TRBD1 or TRBD2 (5 bases each). The V end was cut by 0 bases, the J end by 6 bases, with 9 bases between. The CDR3 has 13 amino acids. Germline values: CDR1 LGHNT, CDR2 FRNRAP. The chain's CDR3 is CASGLVRGTEQYF. CDR3 sequence (DNA): TGTGCTAGTGGTTTGGTACGAGGGACCGAGCAGTACTTC.

The chain uses TRBV29-1 and TRBJ2-1; D possibly uses TRBD1 or TRBD2 (5 bases each). This CDR3 is built from 15 residues. Looked up from germline, CDR1 is SQVTM and CDR2 is ANQGSEA. V was pared by 3 bases and J by 4 bases, with 16 bases between. The CDR3 DNA is TGCAGCGTTGAGGGACGATCCCGAGGGTACAATGAGCAGTTCTTC. Translated: CSVEGRSRGYNEQFF.

The V and J genes are TRBV6-7 and TRBJ2-1, with 9 positions matching TRBD1. TRBV6-7 is an ORF, with its function uncertain. J lost 3 bases, V lost 3 bases, and 18 bases had no gene match. CDR3 size: 20 residues. CDR3 sequence (DNA): TGTGCCAGCAGTTATCCCGGGACAGGGATACCTAAGGGACACTACAATGAGCAGTTCTTC. This encodes CASSYPGTGIPKGHYNEQFF.

The gene calls are TRBV2 and TRBJ2-1; D ambiguous. The CDR3 length is 13 residues. Trimming took off 7 bases at V and 2 bases at J, with 9 bases between the two ends. Looked up from germline, CDR1 is SNHLY and CDR2 is FYNNEI. CDR3 DNA sequence: TGTGCCAGCACCGGCAGGCCCTACAATGAGCAGTTCTTC. As protein: CASTGRPYNEQFF.

J is TRBJ2-4 and V is TRBV7-9; D perhaps matches TRBD2 (5 bases). The CDR3 runs 14 residues. Per the germline V gene, CDR1 is SEHNR and CDR2 is FQNEAQ (reference sequence). Trimming shortened V by 4 bases and J by 5 bases, and 12 bases separated the two germline ends. The CDR3 sequence is CASSSLSGENIQYF. The CDR3 bases are TGTGCCAGCAGCTCCCTTTCCGGGGAAAACATTCAGTACTTC.

Note on this clone: In the same sample, other DNA sequences code for this CDR3. The gene calls are TRBV5-1 and TRBJ1-2, with D maybe TRBD1 (6 bases). Germline V CDR1 and CDR2: SGHRS, YFSETQ. The CDR3 totals 15 residues. The V gene lost 0 bases and the J gene lost 3 bases, with 12 bases spanning the gap. The CDR3 sequence is CASSLEQGPYYGYTF. DNA for the CDR3: TGCGCCAGCAGCTTGGAACAGGGCCCTTACTATGGCTACACCTTC.

V and J are TRBV7-2 and TRBJ2-7; 7 bases line up with TRBD2. Germline V gives CDR1 SGHTA, CDR2 FQGNSA. This CDR3 comprises 18 residues. J was trimmed by 6 bases and V by 1 base; bases with no gene match: 18. CDR3 coding DNA: TGTGCCAGCAGCTTAGGGGCCCCCACGCGGGAGAAGTCCCTCGAGCAGTACTTC. It encodes CASSLGAPTREKSLEQYF.

This chain uses TRBV28 with TRBJ1-4, with D tentatively TRBD1 (5 bases). The germline V and J ends were trimmed by 7 bases and 6 bases, with 12 bases remaining between them. Germline V gene sequence: CDR1 MDHEN, CDR2 SYDVKM. The CDR3 is 13 residues long. The CDR3 is CASKRVGDEKLFF. The CDR3 DNA sequence: TGTGCCAGCAAACGAGTAGGGGATGAAAAACTGTTTTTT.

This sequence joins TRBV4-3 and TRBJ2-3; 7 positions agree with TRBD2. CDR1 LGHNA and CDR2 YSLEER come from the germline V gene. After removal of 1 base from V and 6 bases from J, the junction contained 7 bases not matched to a gene. The CDR3 is 15 amino acids. The CDR3 DNA reads TGCGCCAGCAGCCAAGTCGTCGGCGGGAGTGATACGCAGTATTTT. Amino acid sequence: CASSQVVGGSDTQYF.

V gene TRBV18 combines with J gene TRBJ2-1, with 9 nucleotides matching TRBD2. Trimming at V came to 2 bases and at J to 8 bases, leaving 13 bases not matched to a gene. Germline assignment: CDR1 KGHSH and CDR2 LQKENI. The CDR3 has 17 residues. The CDR3 DNA reads TGTGCCAGCTCACCAGGTTGGGCGGGAGGGCCATATTATGAGCAGTTCTTC. It is translated as CASSPGWAGGPYYEQFF. Looking up the rest from reference TRBV18 and TRBJ2-1 gives the full variable domain: NAGVMQNPRHLVRRRGQEARLRCSPMKGHSHVYWYRQLPEEGLKFMVYLQKENIIDESGMPKERFSAEFPKEGPSILRIQQVVRGDSAAYFCASSPGWAGGPYYEQFFGPGTRLTVL.

The chain has TRBV29-1 and TRBJ2-3; 15 bases are a match to TRBD2. Trimming removed 1 base from V and 8 bases from J; junction bases left unmatched: 16. The germline gives CDR1 SQVTM, CDR2 ANQGSEA. The CDR3 spans 19 residues. CDR3 bases: TGCAGCGTTGAAGCCACCCCGACGGGACTAGCGGGAGGTGGGGTTACGCAGTATTTT. Its translation is CSVEATPTGLAGGGVTQYF.

This chain links TRBV28 with TRBJ1-1, with D unclear. The germline V and J ends were trimmed by 3 bases and 5 bases, with 16 bases remaining between them. Germline CDR1 and CDR2: MDHEN and SYDVKM. This CDR3 has 15 residues. The CDR3: CASSFLGRLYTEAFF. Here the CDR3 DNA reads TGTGCCAGCAGTTTTTTGGGCAGGCTGTATACTGAAGCTTTCTTT.

This chain connects TRBV19 to TRBJ1-2, with D possibly matching TRBD1 (5 bases). The CDR3 length is 21 residues. Trimming removed 1 base at V and 6 bases at J, with 33 bases between. The germline V gene encodes CDR1 LNHDA and CDR2 SQIVND (reference sequence). The CDR3 nucleotides are TGTGCCAGTAGTATAGCCTCGTGGGTGGGCAGGGCACTTTATGAGGAGGATGGCTACACCTTC. Amino acids: CASSIASWVGRALYEEDGYTF.